The 4 T cell receptor beta chains in this list originate from one sample, sequenced in a study of shared clonotypes between healthy human individuals. Assay: immunoSEQ multiplex PCR; the TCRdb copy retains only in-frame clones and omits some. The data contain roughly 2,300,000 clones, around 93% of them singletons. The sample taken for sequencing was naive CD4+ T cells from PBMCs. Subset denoted: CD45RA+ positively selected. The source of these receptors is a man between 18 and 35 years old in good health. Some clones in this sample may be carry-over from other donors' samples.

This clone turned up a few times. The chain combines TRBV11-3 with TRBJ2-5; 7 bases agree with TRBD1. J lost 3 bases, V lost 5 bases, and 3 bases had no gene match. CDR3 length equals 13 residues. Germline CDR1 reads SGHNT; CDR2 reads YENEEA. The CDR3 loop is CASSPDREETQYF. In DNA form, the CDR3 reads TGTGCCAGCAGCCCCGACAGGGAAGAGACCCAGTACTTC.

V and J are TRBV7-2 and TRBJ1-3; D not certain. V was shortened by 5 bases and J by 0 bases, with 8 bases between the two germline ends. The CDR3 sequence is 14 residues long. The germline V gene encodes CDR1 SGHTA and CDR2 FQGNSA. CDR3 coding DNA: TGTGCCAGCAGCGGAGTACTCTCTGGAAACACCATATATTTT. Encoded protein: CASSGVLSGNTIYF.

This chain connects TRBV7-3 to TRBJ2-1; D might be TRBD1 or TRBD2, each matching 6 bases. The germline V gene encodes CDR1 SGHTA and CDR2 FQGTGA. CDR3 length: 16 residues. Trimming shortened V by 2 bases and J by 2 bases, and 13 bases separated the two germline ends. Here the CDR3 reads CASSLLWGAAYNEQFF. CDR3 bases: TGTGCCAGCAGCTTATTGTGGGGGGCCGCCTACAATGAGCAGTTCTTC.

The rearrangement joins TRBV5-1 to TRBJ2-7; 7 bases line up with TRBD2. V lost 4 bases to trimming and J lost 0 bases; unmatched junction nucleotides: 7. The length of the CDR3 is 15 residues. Germline V lookup: CDR1 SGHRS, CDR2 YFSETQ. The CDR3 here is CASSQDGGSSYEQYF. In nucleotides, the CDR3 is TGCGCCAGCAGCCAGGACGGGGGGAGCTCCTACGAGCAGTACTTC.